The present entry profiles one T cell receptor beta chain with its context. Trimming pared 1 base from V and 2 bases from J, leaving 7 bases between. CDR3 length equals 14 residues. Germline CDR1 SGHKS, CDR2 YYEKEE (reference sequence). The data derive from a study of blood T cell repertoires in COVID-19. The assay was immunoSEQ multiplex PCR, and TCRdb's table has in-frame clones only and misses some. The sample has around 70,000 clones; around 79% are singletons. The sequence derives from a man in his sixties with active or convalescent COVID-19. The chain links TRBV5-5 to TRBJ1-3; no firm D call. Sequencing was done on a sample of peripheral blood. This CDR3 reads CASSLRGAGNTIYF. CDR3 bases: TGTGCCAGCAGCTTGCGGGGAGCTGGAAACACCATATATTTT.